The subject of this entry is one T cell receptor (beta chain). Unique molecular identifiers were incorporated into the prepared TCRbeta library. TCRdb recomputed calls from the PCR reads with MiXCR, one row per CDR3 protein. The sample yields around 400,000 distinct CDR3 sequences, roughly 21% seen once. Germline assignment: CDR1 MGHDK and CDR2 SYGVNS. V was clipped by 4 bases and J by 6 bases; unmatched bases: 3. The CDR3 is made up of 12 amino acids. The entry originates in a study of T-cell reconstitution after alpha-beta-depleted transplantation in children. Sample: PBMCs from the stem cell graft donor, taken from the stem cell graft. This chain links TRBV25-1 with TRBJ2-7; 7 positions agree with TRBD1. This clonotype was obtained from a human donor who donated a stem cell graft to a child with acute myeloid leukemia. CDR3 coding DNA: TGTGCCAGCAGTGCGACAGGGCGCGAGCAGTACTTC. Amino acids: CASSATGREQYF.